This TCR beta chain stems from a study of regulatory T cells in long-lasting Graves disease. Study-wide findings and caveats: Only peripheral blood was studied, not thyroid tissue.

This clonotype was recorded many times. The antigen remains undetermined. Arm-PCR of CDR3 regions and iRepertoire HTBI primers were used to build TCR beta libraries. Using its own MiXCR run on the multiplex PCR reads, TCRdb lists one record per CDR3 protein. The sample holds hundreds of thousands of distinct CDR3 sequences; 16% are singletons and the top ten take 25% to 30%. V dropped 4 bases and J dropped 1 base, with 14 bases sitting between them. The CDR3 sequence is 15 residues long. Germline CDR1 and CDR2: SGHRS and YFSETQ. The time point here: newly diagnosed GD, antithyroid drugs for less than 3 months. Extracted RNA from PBMCs served as the source of the TCR library. From an endocrinology department in Xi'an, China, came the patients. Separately, the same data were catalogued under a study of T cells in Graves' hyperthyroidism and ophthalmopathy.

Source: peripheral blood mononuclear cells (PBMCs), taken at new diagnosis, from a patient treated with antithyroid drugs. The sequence was obtained from a man between 35 and 55 years old with Graves disease. This chain links TRBV5-1 with TRBJ1-1; unclear D gene. The CDR3: CASSPLGVENTEAFF. CDR3 coding DNA: TGCGCCAGCAGCCCCCTCGGAGTTGAGAACACTGAAGCTTTCTTT.